The 25 T cell receptor beta chains below were found in one sample sequenced in a study of regulatory T cells in long-lasting Graves disease. Combining iRepertoire HTBI primers with Arm-PCR of CDR3 regions, the authors built TCR beta libraries. TCRdb reprocessed the multiplex PCR reads with MiXCR, giving one entry per CDR3 protein. The profile shows under 300,000 distinct CDR3 sequences, around 21% of them singletons. Time point in this sample: newly diagnosed GD, antithyroid drugs for less than 3 months. Following extraction of RNA from PBMCs, that RNA was used to make the TCR library. The sample here was peripheral blood mononuclear cells (PBMCs), taken at new diagnosis, from a patient treated with antithyroid drugs. The receptors come from a female donor with Graves disease.

This clonotype was found a few times. The V call is TRBV6-1, the J call TRBJ2-1, with a weak D call TRBD2 (6 bases). The CDR3 totals 13 residues. From germline, CDR1 is MNHNS and CDR2 SASEGT. V was trimmed by 6 bases and J by 8 bases, leaving 14 bases between them. The chain's CDR3 is CASSGTSRDEQFF. CDR3 DNA: TGTGCCAGCAGCGGTACTAGCAGGGATGAGCAGTTCTTC.

This clonotype was counted many times. The chain carries TRBV7-3 and TRBJ1-1, with D perhaps TRBD1 (6 bases). Germline V gene sequence: CDR1 SGHTA, CDR2 FQGTGA. V gave up 2 bases and J gave up 11 bases, with 15 bases separating them. This CDR3 is 13 amino acids long. The CDR3 DNA reads as TGTGCCAGCAGCTTATCATTGCGGGACACCGCTTTCTTT. Its protein is CASSLSLRDTAFF.

This clonotype occurred many times. The J gene is TRBJ2-7, the V gene TRBV19; D not resolved. Germline-derived CDR1 and CDR2 are LNHDA and SQIVND (reference sequence). Trimming pared 7 bases from V and 2 bases from J, leaving 9 bases between. This CDR3 region has 12 residues. This CDR3 reads CASTGPTYEQYF. The CDR3 DNA follows: TGTGCCAGTACTGGTCCTACCTACGAGCAGTACTTC.

This clonotype showed up many times. This sequence joins TRBV2 and TRBJ2-7; D assignment may be TRBD1 or TRBD2 (6 bases each). The CDR3 extends over 13 amino acids. V shed 4 bases and J shed 2 bases, with 9 bases lying between them. Germline V gives CDR1 SNHLY, CDR2 FYNNEI. CDR3 amino acids: CASSGRGAYEQYF. The DNA of the CDR3 is TGTGCCAGCAGTGGTAGGGGGGCCTACGAGCAGTACTTC.

This clonotype was counted ten times or more. V and J are TRBV10-3 and TRBJ1-6, with unresolved D. The germline V gene has CDR1 ENHRY and CDR2 SYGVKD. The CDR3 spans 15 residues. V lost 6 bases and J lost 7, with 16 bases in between. CDR3 protein: CAIRAAEGKNSPLHF. As DNA, the CDR3 is TGTGCCATCAGGGCCGCGGAGGGAAAGAATTCACCCCTCCACTTT.

This clonotype was counted ten times or more. CDR3 loop: CASSFSGDRRAGGYTF. The CDR3 bases are TGTGCCAGCAGCTTTAGTGGGGACCGCCGCGCTGGGGGCTACACCTTC. The V gene is TRBV11-2, the J gene TRBJ1-2; tentatively, D is TRBD1 (5 bases). The CDR3 contains 16 residues. V shed 3 bases and J shed 8 bases, with 22 bases lying between them. Germline V CDR1 and CDR2: SGHAT, FQNNGV.

This clonotype was seen repeatedly, ten times or more. The chain joins TRBV3-1 to TRBJ1-2, with TRBD1 as a possible D gene (6 bases). The CDR3 sequence is 13 residues long. V lost 0 bases and J 7 bases, leaving 9 bases between the germline ends. CDR1 and CDR2 (germline): LGHDT, YNNKEL (reference sequence). The CDR3 protein is CASSQDGGSGYTF. The CDR3 coding sequence is TGTGCCAGCAGCCAAGACGGGGGCTCTGGCTACACCTTC. The full variable domain, in which reference TRBV3-1 and TRBJ1-2 provide the parts outside the CDR3, is DTAVSQTPKYLVTQMGNDKSIKCEQNLGHDTMYWYKQDSKKFLKIMFSYNNKELIINETVPNRFSPKSPDKAHLNLHINSLELGDSAVYFCASSQDGGSGYTFGSGTRLTVV.

This clonotype was observed at least ten times. The V and J genes are TRBV7-2 and TRBJ2-1; 7 bases align to TRBD2. The V and J ends lost 3 bases and 7 bases, in that order; junction bases with no gene match: 12. CDR1 is SGHTA and CDR2 is FQGNSA in the germline V gene. The CDR3 length is 16 residues. Written as DNA, the CDR3 is TGTGCCAGCAGCTTCCAAAGCGGGATGGGCCAGAATGAGCAGTTCTTC. Residues: CASSFQSGMGQNEQFF.

As concerns this clonotype: This may come from a read error, since a much larger clone is one base off. Since no conserved phenylalanine or tryptophan closes the CDR3, a read error is the likely cause. CDR3 nucleotide sequence: TGCAGTGCTAGCCGGGGCCAAGAGACCCAGTACTTA. It encodes CSASRGQETQYL. The genes are TRBV20-1 and TRBJ2-5, with a tentative D call TRBD2 (5 bases). Germline V CDR1 and CDR2: DFQATT, SNEGSKA (reference sequence). The V gene lost 3 bases and the J gene lost 1 base, with 6 bases spanning the gap. The CDR3 is 12 residues long.

This clonotype was seen ten or more times. The genes are TRBV6-2 or TRBV6-3 and TRBJ2-1; D may be TRBD2 (6 bases). The germline V and J ends were trimmed by 6 bases and 0 bases, with 12 bases remaining between them. The CDR3 consists of 15 residues. From germline, CDR1 is MNHEY and CDR2 SVGEGT. The CDR3: CASSGGPSSYNEQFF. The DNA of the CDR3 is TGTGCCAGCAGCGGGGGACCTAGCTCCTACAATGAGCAGTTCTTC.

This clonotype was seen many times. The J gene is TRBJ1-2, the V gene TRBV6-1; 8 bases are a match to TRBD1. With V trimmed by 7 bases and J by 6 bases, 10 bases remained unmatched. CDR3 length: 14 residues. Germline V gene data show CDR1 as MNHNS and CDR2 as SASEGT. CDR3 DNA: TGTGCCAGCAAGGACAGGGCTTCGTACAATGGCTACACCTTC. Its protein product is CASKDRASYNGYTF.

This clonotype came up many times. V is TRBV7-8 and J is TRBJ2-4; no reliable D call. Trimming removed 3 bases at V and 6 bases at J, with 6 bases between. This CDR3 spans 12 amino acids. The germline V gene has CDR1 SGHVS and CDR2 FQNEAQ. The CDR3 DNA sequence: TGTGCCAGCAGCTTGGCGGCAAACATTCAGTACTTC. Its protein product is CASSLAANIQYF.

This clonotype was recorded many times. The chain carries TRBV7-3 and TRBJ2-2, with D unclear. The ends were cut back, 5 bases at V and 3 bases at J, with 10 bases in the middle. The V gene's germline CDR1 is SGHTA and CDR2 FQGTGA. CDR3 size: 14 residues. For the CDR3, the DNA is TGTGCCAGCAGCCCCCGTTGGCACACCGGGGAGCTGTTTTTT. Residues: CASSPRWHTGELFF. Full variable domain (remainder filled in from reference TRBV7-3 and TRBJ2-2): GAGVSQTPSNKVTEKGKYVELRCDPISGHTALYWYRQSLGQGPEFLIYFQGTGAADDSGLPNDRFFAVRPEGSVSTLKIQRTERGDSAVYLCASSPRWHTGELFFGEGSRLTVL.

The V gene is TRBV4-3, the J gene TRBJ2-1, with a weak D call TRBD2 (6 bases). The CDR3 sequence is 15 residues long. Trimming took off 1 base at V and 9 bases at J, with 16 bases between the two ends. Per the germline V gene, CDR1 is LGHNA and CDR2 is YSLEER. The CDR3 loop reads CASSQGGDDGLEQFF. DNA of the CDR3: TGCGCCAGCAGCCAAGGCGGGGACGACGGACTTGAGCAGTTCTTC.

This clonotype has at least ten counts. V gene TRBV4-3 combines with J gene TRBJ1-1, with 7 bases aligning to TRBD1. The CDR3 totals 16 residues. The germline V gene encodes CDR1 LGHNA and CDR2 YSLEER. J gave up 5 bases and V 1 base, and 10 bases lay outside the gene matches. The DNA of the CDR3 is TGCGCCAGCAGCCAAGCATTCAGACAGGGTCGGACTGAAGCTTTCTTT. Translating it yields CASSQAFRQGRTEAFF.

This clonotype was seen ten or more times. This chain links TRBV7-9 with TRBJ2-1; TRBD2 aligns across 8 bases. The CDR3 loop spans 17 amino acids. Germline assignment: CDR1 SEHNR and CDR2 FQNEAQ (reference sequence). Germline trimming cut 6 bases from V and 4 bases from J; bases unmatched to any gene: 14. In nucleotides, the CDR3 is TGTGCCAGCAGGCCTCGGGGGGGGACACCCTCTTACAATGAGCAGTTCTTC. Residues: CASRPRGGTPSYNEQFF.

This clonotype was observed many times. The chain joins TRBV7-2 to TRBJ2-1, with D hard to call. The CDR3 sequence is 13 residues long. CDR1 and CDR2 (germline): SGHTA, FQGNSA. V lost 1 base, J lost 7 bases, and 8 bases lay in between. As DNA, the CDR3 is TGTGCCAGCAGCTTAGTCTTCCAGAATGAGCAGTTCTTC. This gives the protein CASSLVFQNEQFF.

This clonotype was counted ten times or more. The genes are TRBV13 and TRBJ2-7, with 7 bases that match TRBD1. Germline assignment: CDR1 PRHDT and CDR2 FYEKMQ (reference sequence). The CDR3 totals 14 residues. V was clipped by 5 bases and J by 1 base; unmatched bases: 5. CDR3 nucleotide sequence: TGTGCCAGCAGCCGGGGACAGTCATCCTACGAGCAGTACTTC. Translation gives CASSRGQSSYEQYF.

This clonotype has a handful of counts. V usage is TRBV6-2 or TRBV6-3 and J usage is TRBJ2-5; D is perhaps TRBD2 (7 bases). The CDR3 consists of 14 residues. V lost 4 bases, J lost 1 base, and 10 bases lay in between. The germline V gene has CDR1 MNHEY and CDR2 SVGEGT. Written as DNA, the CDR3 is TGTGCCAGCAGTTCGGGGGGCCCCCAAGAGACCCAGTACTTC. Translated: CASSSGGPQETQYF.

This clonotype occurred many times. The J gene is TRBJ2-3, the V gene TRBV20-1, with 10 nucleotides matching TRBD1. With 5 bases clipped from V and 2 bases from J, the junction kept 4 bases outside the gene matches. The CDR3 consists of 14 residues. Germline CDR1 reads DFQATT; CDR2 reads SNEGSKA (reference sequence). CDR3 coding DNA: TGCAGTGCTCCCGGGACAGGGGCCACAGATACGCAGTATTTT. Translation: CSAPGTGATDTQYF.

This clonotype was found many times. The rearrangement uses TRBV2 and TRBJ2-1, with TRBD2 matching over 9 bases. J was trimmed by 2 bases and V by 6 bases; bases with no gene match: 8. The CDR3 has 16 amino acids. Looked up from germline, CDR1 is SNHLY and CDR2 is FYNNEI. In DNA form, the CDR3 reads TGTGCCAGCAGGCTACTAGCGGGTGCCCCCTACAATGAGCAGTTCTTC. Translated, it gives CASRLLAGAPYNEQFF.

This clonotype was found many times. J is TRBJ2-7 and V is TRBV5-8; possibly TRBD1 or TRBD2 for D (5 bases each). Trimming pared 5 bases from V and 6 bases from J, leaving 12 bases between. Looked up from germline, CDR1 is SGHTS and CDR2 is YDEGEE. This CDR3 contains 12 residues. In nucleotides, the CDR3 is TGTGCCAGCAGTCAAGGGACGTTCGAGCAGTACTTC. Its protein is CASSQGTFEQYF.

This clonotype was counted ten times or more. Written as DNA, the CDR3 is TGCAGCGCCTATGGCCCCACAGATACGCAGTATTTT. Its protein product is CSAYGPTDTQYF. The gene calls are TRBV29-1 and TRBJ2-3, with D unclear. This CDR3 region has 12 residues. Trimming shortened V by 7 bases and J by 2 bases, and 10 bases separated the two germline ends. Germline values: CDR1 SQVTM, CDR2 ANQGSEA.

The table lists this clonotype with many counts. The chain is built from TRBV2 and TRBJ2-2; TRBD1 matches 9 bases. Germline-derived CDR1 and CDR2 are SNHLY and FYNNEI. This CDR3 has 15 residues. V gave up 6 bases and J gave up 4 bases; unmatched junction bases: 6. The CDR3 spells CASSRDRVGTGELFF. The DNA of the CDR3 is TGTGCCAGCAGCAGGGACAGGGTGGGCACCGGGGAGCTGTTTTTT.

The chain carries TRBV11-2 and TRBJ1-2; 11 bases agree with TRBD1. Germline CDR1 and CDR2: SGHAT and FQNNGV. The CDR3 contains 14 residues. V lost 5 bases to trimming and J lost 7 bases; unmatched junction nucleotides: 6. The CDR3 loop reads CASSPGTGGAGYTF. DNA for the CDR3: TGTGCCAGCAGCCCAGGGACAGGGGGGGCTGGCTACACCTTC.